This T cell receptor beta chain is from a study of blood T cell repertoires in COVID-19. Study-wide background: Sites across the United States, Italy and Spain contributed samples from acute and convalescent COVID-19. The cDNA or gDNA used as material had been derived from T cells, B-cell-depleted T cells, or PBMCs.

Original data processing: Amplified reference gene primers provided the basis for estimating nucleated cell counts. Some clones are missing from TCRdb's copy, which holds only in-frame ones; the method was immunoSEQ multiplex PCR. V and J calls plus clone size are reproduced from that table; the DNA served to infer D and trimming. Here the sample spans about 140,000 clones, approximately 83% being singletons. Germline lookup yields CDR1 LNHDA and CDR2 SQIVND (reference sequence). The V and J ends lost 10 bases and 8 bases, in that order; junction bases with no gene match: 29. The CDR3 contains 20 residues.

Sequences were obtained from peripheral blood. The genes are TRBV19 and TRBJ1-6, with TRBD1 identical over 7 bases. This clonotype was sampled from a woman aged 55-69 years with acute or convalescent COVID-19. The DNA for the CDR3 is TGTGCCAATTACTCGAGGGGGCGCTTCCCATCGCGGGGAAGCCATTCACCCCTCCACTTT. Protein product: CANYSRGRFPSRGSHSPLHF. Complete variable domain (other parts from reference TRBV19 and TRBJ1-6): DGGITQSPKYLFRKEGQNVTLSCEQNLNHDAMYWYRQDPGQGLRLIYYSQIVNDFQKGDIAEGYSVSREKKESFPLTVTSAQKNPTAFYLCANYSRGRFPSRGSHSPLHFGNGTRLTVT.